These T cell receptor beta chains were read from a single sample in a study of T cell responses to AZD1222 COVID-19 vaccine. The data were produced by immunoSEQ multiplex PCR, yet TCRdb's version contains in-frame clones alone and is incomplete. The sample records around 120,000 clones, 85% to 90% being singletons. The sample consisted of peripheral blood, taken on day 0 of AZD1222 vaccination. Receptors originate from an adult in good health. Both conserved end residues are part of each CDR3. The D gene is left open where the match is weak. The listing skips clone size in some rows; elsewhere it reads once, few, many or a size class.

J gene | V gene | CDR3 length | D gene | clone size | CDR3 DNA | CDR3 protein
TRBJ1-5 | TRBV6-6 | 16 | TRBD1 | . | TGTGCCAGCAGTTACGCAACCGGGACAGGGATTCAGCCCCAGCATTTT | CASSYATGTGIQPQHF
TRBJ2-7 | TRBV6-6 | 13 | . | . | TGTGCCAGCAGTTACAAGGGGAACTACGAGCAGTACTTC | CASSYKGNYEQYF
TRBJ2-7 | TRBV5-1 | 14 | TRBD1 | . | TGCGCCAGCAGCTTGGGACAGGGGGCCTACGAGCAGTACTTC | CASSLGQGAYEQYF
TRBJ2-4 | TRBV7-9 | 16 | . | once | TGTGCCAGCAGCTTAGGGCAGAACTTAGCCAAAAACATTCAGTACTTC | CASSLGQNLAKNIQYF
TRBJ1-6 | TRBV3-1/TRBV3-2 | 12 | . | . | TGTGCCAGCAGCCAAAGAGATTCACCCCTCCACTTT | CASSQRDSPLHF
TRBJ2-3 | TRBV6-4 | 16 | TRBD2 | . | TGTGCCAGCAAAGTACTAGCGGGGTCCCTCACAGATACGCAGTATTTT | CASKVLAGSLTDTQYF
TRBJ2-1 | TRBV19 | 14 | . | . | TGTGCCAGTAGCCAAAAAAATCTAGGCAATGAGCAGTTCTTC | CASSQKNLGNEQFF
TRBJ2-1 | TRBV7-2 | 15 | TRBD2 | few | TGTGCCAGCAGCTTCTCCGGGACTAGGGACCATGAGCAGTTCTTC | CASSFSGTRDHEQFF
TRBJ1-6 | TRBV7-2 | 14 | TRBD1 | . | TGTGCCAGCAGCTCACAGGGGGCGTATTCACCCCTCCACTTT | CASSSQGAYSPLHF
TRBJ1-4 | TRBV6-4 | 9 | . | . | TGTGCCAGCAGTGATCGACTGTTTTTT | CASSDRLFF
TRBJ2-7 | TRBV6-5 | 14 | . | . | TGTGCCAGCAGTTACTCAGGCACCTACTACGAGCAGTACTTC | CASSYSGTYYEQYF
TRBJ2-3 | TRBV4-1 | 16 | . | once | TGCGCCAGCAGCCAAACTACAGCCGCTAGCACAGATACGCAGTATTTT | CASSQTTAASTDTQYF
TRBJ1-2 | TRBV5-1 | 14 | . | . | TGCGCCAGCAGCTTTGAGGGTACGACCGATGGCTACACCTTC | CASSFEGTTDGYTF
TRBJ1-1 | TRBV6-5 | 16 | TRBD1 | . | TGTGCCAGCAGTTACTCGCCCTCGACAGGGACCACTGAAGCTTTCTTT | CASSYSPSTGTTEAFF
TRBJ1-4 | TRBV7-8 | 18 | . | . | TGTGCCAGCAGCTTACAGGGACAAAGCATTGTAATTGGGGAAAAACTGTTTTTT | CASSLQGQSIVIGEKLFF
TRBJ2-5 | TRBV6-5 | 14 | . | . | TGTGCCAGCAGTTGGGGGGCAGGGCAAGAGACCCAGTACTTC | CASSWGAGQETQYF
TRBJ2-3 | TRBV15 | 16 | TRBD2 | . | TGTGCCACCAGCAGAGATGGGGGGGTGGCTTCAGATACGCAGTATTTT | CATSRDGGVASDTQYF
TRBJ2-2 | TRBV3-1/TRBV3-2 | 16 | . | . | TGTGCCAGCACGATGTGGACTCCAACGAACACCGGGGAGCTGTTTTTT | CASTMWTPTNTGELFF
TRBJ1-4 | TRBV5-1 | 14 | TRBD1 | . | TGCGCCAGCAGCGATGGACAGGTCGGTGAAAAACTGTTTTTT | CASSDGQVGEKLFF
TRBJ1-1 | TRBV5-4 | 14 | . | . | TGTGCCAGCAGCTTTGGGACGGACCGGAGGGAAGCTTTCTTT | CASSFGTDRREAFF
TRBJ1-1 | TRBV9 | 15 | . | . | TGTGCCAGCAGCGTAGTGGGGGGCAAGAACACTGAAGCTTTCTTT | CASSVVGGKNTEAFF
TRBJ2-3 | TRBV5-4 | 14 | . | . | TGTGCCAGCAGCAAAGGACAGAGCACAGATACGCAGTATTTT | CASSKGQSTDTQYF
TRBJ2-7 | TRBV7-9 | 14 | . | few | TGTGCCAGCAGCGTCGGGACGGCGTCCTACGAGCAGTACTTC | CASSVGTASYEQYF
TRBJ1-1 | TRBV10-3 | 12 | TRBD1 | . | TGTGCCATCAGTTCAACAGGGGTAAGGTCTTTCTTT | CAISSTGVRSFF
TRBJ2-7 | TRBV2 | 13 | . | . | TGTGCCAGCAGTGACTCAGGGGAATACGAGCAGTACTTC | CASSDSGEYEQYF
TRBJ1-1 | TRBV29-1 | 15 | . | . | TGCAGCGTTGAAGGACAACTACTTGGGTCTGCTGAAGCTTTCTTT | CSVEGQLLGSAEAFF
TRBJ2-2 | TRBV5-1 | 13 | . | . | TGCGCCAGCAGCTTGTCGGTTCTTGGGGAGCTGTTTTTT | CASSLSVLGELFF
TRBJ1-1 | TRBV7-9 | 17 | . | once | TGTGCCAGCAGCTCGCCGCGAGGGCAAGAGATGAACACTGAAGCTTTCTTT | CASSSPRGQEMNTEAFF
TRBJ2-3 | TRBV30 | 13 | . | . | TGTGCCTGGAGTGTACAAAGACGGGATACGCAGTATTTT | CAWSVQRRDTQYF
TRBJ2-7 | TRBV6-5 | 15 | TRBD2 | . | TGTGCCAGCAGTTATTGGGCTAGCGGGGTGTACGAGCAGTACTTC | CASSYWASGVYEQYF
TRBJ2-5 | TRBV5-6 | 15 | TRBD1 | . | TGTGCCAGCAGCTTAACAGGGGCCCCCCAAGAGACCCAGTACTTC | CASSLTGAPQETQYF
TRBJ1-2 | TRBV5-1 | 16 | TRBD1 | . | TGCGCCAGCAGCACCACGACAACAGGGGCACAGGGTGGCTACACCTTC | CASSTTTTGAQGGYTF
TRBJ1-2 | TRBV18 | 15 | . | . | TGTGCCACCAGACCGAACAGAGTCCCTAACTATGGCTACACCTTC | CATRPNRVPNYGYTF
TRBJ2-3 | TRBV28 | 15 | . | . | TGTGCCAGCAGCCCTAGCGCCTCTGGGACAGATACGCAGTATTTT | CASSPSASGTDTQYF
TRBJ2-6 | TRBV29-1 | 13 | . | . | TGCAGCGTGGCAGGCTCTGGGGCCAACGTCCTGACTTTC | CSVAGSGANVLTF
TRBJ2-1 | TRBV5-1 | 15 | . | . | TGCGCCAGCAGTTACACAGGTTCGGGCTACAATGAGCAGTTCTTC | CASSYTGSGYNEQFF
TRBJ2-6 | TRBV5-8 | 16 | . | . | TGTGCCAGCAGCCCAGCGGGCATTTACGGGGCCAACGTCCTGACTTTC | CASSPAGIYGANVLTF
TRBJ2-1 | TRBV27 | 16 | TRBD2 | . | TGTGCCAGCAGTACACTTCGGACTAGCGGGTACAATGAGCAGTTCTTC | CASSTLRTSGYNEQFF
TRBJ1-2 | TRBV19 | 15 | . | . | TGTGCCAGTAGTGGGGCCCGGCAGGGGACCTATGGCTACACCTTC | CASSGARQGTYGYTF
TRBJ2-3 | TRBV28 | 16 | TRBD2 | . | TGTGCCAGCAGTCGTGCGACTAGCGGGAGCGCAGATACGCAGTATTTT | CASSRATSGSADTQYF
TRBJ1-2 | TRBV27 | 16 | TRBD1 | . | TGTGCCAGCAGTTCCCTGACAGGGCCCAAGAACTATGGCTACACCTTC | CASSSLTGPKNYGYTF
TRBJ2-5 | TRBV19 | 17 | TRBD1 | . | TGTGCCAGTCAGTCTGGGACAGGGAACGGGTACCAAGAGACCCAGTACTTC | CASQSGTGNGYQETQYF
TRBJ2-7 | TRBV5-6 | 15 | . | . | TGTGCCAGCATCCTTTGGGGCGCGAGGTCCTACGAGCAGTACTTC | CASILWGARSYEQYF
TRBJ1-2 | TRBV24-1 | 15 | TRBD1 | few | TGTGCCACCAGTGATTCAGGGGGGCAACTCTATGGCTACACCTTC | CATSDSGGQLYGYTF
TRBJ1-5 | TRBV3-1/TRBV3-2 | 13 | . | . | TGTGCCAGCAGCCAATCGAGGGATCAGCCCCAGCATTTT | CASSQSRDQPQHF
TRBJ2-5 | TRBV27 | 15 | . | . | TGTGCCAGCAGCCAAAGAGGGCGGGGATTAGAGACCCAGTACTTC | CASSQRGRGLETQYF
TRBJ2-5 | TRBV2 | 11 | . | . | TGTGCCAGCAGACCTCAAGAGACCCAGTACTTC | CASRPQETQYF
TRBJ1-2 | TRBV29-1 | 14 | TRBD1 | . | TGCAGCGTCGCAGGACAGGTGGGACTAGGGGGCTACACCTTC | CSVAGQVGLGGYTF
TRBJ2-5 | TRBV13 | 14 | . | . | TGTGCCAGCAGCTTAAGGCTAGGTCAAGAGACCCAGTACTTC | CASSLRLGQETQYF
TRBJ2-7 | TRBV10-1 | 16 | . | once | TGCGCCAGCAGTGAGACCACAGGGCCCAAGGGTTACGAGCAGTACTTC | CASSETTGPKGYEQYF
TRBJ2-5 | TRBV19 | 13 | . | . | TGTGCCAGTAGTAGGGGGGTCCAAGAGACCCAGTACTTC | CASSRGVQETQYF
TRBJ1-2 | TRBV19 | 13 | . | . | TGTGCCAGTAGTATATCCCCTAACTATGGCTACACCTTC | CASSISPNYGYTF
TRBJ1-4 | TRBV5-1 | 14 | . | . | TGCGCCAGCAGCTTGGTGGCAGGAAATGAAAAACTGTTTTTT | CASSLVAGNEKLFF
TRBJ1-5 | TRBV30 | 17 | . | . | TGTGCCTGGAGTGTCCCCTACGGAACCCCTGCGAATCAGCCCCAGCATTTT | CAWSVPYGTPANQPQHF